This entry describes one T cell receptor beta chain. Antigen specificity is unknown. The sample originates from a study of cytomegalovirus exposure and HLA in healthy donors. Points from the study as a whole: Altogether, 170 or so TCR beta chains were recorded as cytomegalovirus-associated. Within the data, a cluster of highly shared sequence variants was likely a sequencing artifact.

The PCR contained 60 Vbeta and 13 Jbeta primers. Only in-frame clones appear in the TCRdb table, and some are missing; sequencing was by immunoSEQ multiplex PCR. In the table there are 150,000 to 200,000 clones, around 81% of which are singletons. V dropped 1 base and J dropped 7; count of bases not matched to a gene: 0. CDR1 MNHNS and CDR2 SASEGT come from the germline V gene. This CDR3 contains 14 residues. The rearrangement uses TRBV6-1 and TRBJ1-6, with 8 bases lining up with TRBD1. This clonotype was obtained from a woman in her late teens or twenties in good health and CMV-seropositive. Input material: PBMCs. The CDR3 reads CASSEGTGNSPLHF. DNA of the CDR3: TGTGCCAGCAGTGAAGGGACAGGGAATTCACCCCTCCACTTT.